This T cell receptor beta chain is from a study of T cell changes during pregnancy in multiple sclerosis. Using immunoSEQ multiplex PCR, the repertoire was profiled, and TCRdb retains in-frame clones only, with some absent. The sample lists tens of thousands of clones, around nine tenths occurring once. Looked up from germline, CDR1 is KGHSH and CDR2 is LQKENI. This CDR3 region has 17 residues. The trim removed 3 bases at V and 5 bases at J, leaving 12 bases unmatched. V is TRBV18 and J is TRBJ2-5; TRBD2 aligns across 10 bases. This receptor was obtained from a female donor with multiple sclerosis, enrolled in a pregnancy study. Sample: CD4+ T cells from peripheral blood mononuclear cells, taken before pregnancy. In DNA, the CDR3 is TGTGCCAGCTCACCCACCTTAGGACTAGCGGACTGGGAGACCCAGTACTTC. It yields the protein CASSPTLGLADWETQYF. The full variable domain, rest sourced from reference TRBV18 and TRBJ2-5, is NAGVMQNPRHLVRRRGQEARLRCSPMKGHSHVYWYRQLPEEGLKFMVYLQKENIIDESGMPKERFSAEFPKEGPSILRIQQVVRGDSAAYFCASSPTLGLADWETQYFGPGTRLLVL.